This T cell receptor (beta chain) was sequenced in a study of shared clonotypes between healthy human individuals. Assay: immunoSEQ multiplex PCR; the TCRdb copy retains only in-frame clones and omits some. The repertoire has some 740,000 clones, 90% to 95% of them found once; the top ten carry nearly 25%. This CDR3 region has 16 residues. Trimming cost V 1 base and J 3 bases, with 15 bases left between them. Germline V gene lookup returns CDR1 MDHEN and CDR2 SYDVKM. CD45RO-negative CD8 cells positively selected for CCR7 made up the naive population, which excluded terminally differentiated effector memory CD45RA+ cells.

V and J are TRBV28 and TRBJ2-5, with D perhaps matching TRBD1 (6 bases). This receptor was obtained from a man aged 25 to 45 in good health. The sample comprised naive CD8+ T cells sorted from blood. The CDR3, as DNA: TGTGCCAGCAGTTTATTCACACCGGGACAAAAAGAGACCCAGTACTTC. Its translation is CASSLFTPGQKETQYF.